These T cell receptor beta chains were read from a single sample in a study of blood T cells in healthy people across ages. From the 5' RACE reads, TCRdb called clonotypes with MiXCR, one entry per CDR3 protein. This sample has fewer than 1,000,000 distinct CDR3 sequences, with under 45% found just once. The sample taken for sequencing was blood. The receptors were gathered from a man between 60 and 70 years old in good health. Each CDR3 is given without its conserved first and last residue. The order of the fields is V gene, J gene, D gene, CDR3 protein. D genes are given only for firm matches.

V gene: TRBV20-1
J gene: TRBJ1-4
D gene: TRBD1
CDR3 protein: SASPATGDNEKLF

V gene: TRBV7-2
J gene: TRBJ1-6
D gene: TRBD1
CDR3 protein: ASSPGTGTASPLH

V gene: TRBV12-3/TRBV12-4
J gene: TRBJ1-1
D gene: -
CDR3 protein: ASSKSGTEAF

V gene: TRBV14
J gene: TRBJ2-7
D gene: -
CDR3 protein: ASSQATSYEQY

V gene: TRBV7-3
J gene: TRBJ2-1
D gene: -
CDR3 protein: ASSSDRGPYNEQF

V gene: TRBV29-1
J gene: TRBJ2-3
D gene: -
CDR3 protein: SGAPATDTQY

V gene: TRBV4-3
J gene: TRBJ2-3
D gene: TRBD2
CDR3 protein: ASSQEGLAGFGTDTQY

V gene: TRBV28
J gene: TRBJ2-1
D gene: TRBD1
CDR3 protein: ASSQTGRFYNEQF

V gene: TRBV2
J gene: TRBJ2-6
D gene: -
CDR3 protein: ASSGRTAQTANVLN

V gene: TRBV12-3/TRBV12-4
J gene: TRBJ2-3
D gene: -
CDR3 protein: ASSSRGSGGTTDTQY

V gene: TRBV13
J gene: TRBJ2-7
D gene: -
CDR3 protein: ASSARGTFYEQY

V gene: TRBV5-1
J gene: TRBJ2-3
D gene: TRBD1
CDR3 protein: ASSVDRASDTQY

V gene: TRBV10-3
J gene: TRBJ1-1
D gene: -
CDR3 protein: AIMKPDSVEAF

V gene: TRBV10-3
J gene: TRBJ1-1
D gene: -
CDR3 protein: AISESKTGRRNTEAF

V gene: TRBV5-1
J gene: -
D gene: -
CDR3 protein: ASSLGRGSKESYEQY

V gene: TRBV5-1
J gene: TRBJ2-3
D gene: -
CDR3 protein: ASSFLQGDTQY

V gene: TRBV4-1
J gene: TRBJ2-3
D gene: TRBD2
CDR3 protein: ASSQDGQRGKTSTDTQY

V gene: TRBV4-1
J gene: -
D gene: -
CDR3 protein: ASSQDAGAYNEQY

V gene: TRBV7-9
J gene: TRBJ1-3
D gene: -
CDR3 protein: ASSPLGGLPRNTIY

V gene: TRBV28
J gene: TRBJ1-2
D gene: -
CDR3 protein: ASRQTANYGYT

V gene: TRBV20-1
J gene: -
D gene: TRBD2
CDR3 protein: SARAGLGGRKTQY

V gene: TRBV11-1
J gene: TRBJ2-1
D gene: TRBD2
CDR3 protein: ASSFTSGGLLYNEQF

V gene: TRBV7-2
J gene: TRBJ1-4
D gene: -
CDR3 protein: ASSPTLSRLGEKLF

V gene: TRBV7-9
J gene: TRBJ1-4
D gene: -
CDR3 protein: ASSLGVGVEEKLF

V gene: TRBV5-1
J gene: TRBJ2-6
D gene: -
CDR3 protein: ASSFERGNGANVLT

V gene: TRBV9
J gene: -
D gene: -
CDR3 protein: ASSVGVGYEQY

V gene: TRBV7-8
J gene: TRBJ2-1
D gene: TRBD2
CDR3 protein: ASSLGGDYTYNEQF